This is a list of T cell receptor beta chains from one sample in a study of read filtering for tumor transcriptome and immune sequencing. TCRdb redid the calling of the reads with MiXCR, one entry per CDR3 protein. The repertoire includes 90,000 or so distinct CDR3 sequences, 20% to 25% of them detected once, and about an eighth sits in the top ten. The sample consisted of a population of CD138-negative cells sorted from bone marrow. These receptors all stem from a donor at least 40 years old with multiple myeloma. Each CDR3 is given with its conserved first and last residue. The order of the fields is V gene, clone size, J gene, D gene, CDR3 DNA, CDR3 protein. D genes are given only for firm matches. Some rows mark clone size as missing; the rest say once, few, many or name a class of expanded clone.

>TRBV7-2|many|TRBJ2-1|TRBD1
TGTGCCAGCAGCTTAGGAGGGGGCCTCGAGCAGTTCTTC
CASSLGGGLEQFF
>TRBV7-9|many|TRBJ2-3|NA
TGTGCCAGCAGCTTAAGACACCAATTAGTCACAGATACGCAGTATTTT
CASSLRHQLVTDTQYF
>TRBV6-6|many|TRBJ1-6|NA
TGTGCCAGCAGTGTGCCAAGGACTGACTATAATTCACCCCTCCACTTT
CASSVPRTDYNSPLHF
>TRBV5-1|few|TRBJ2-1|TRBD1
TGCGCCAGCAGTGACAGGGTTTCCTACAATGAGCAGTTCTTC
CASSDRVSYNEQFF
>TRBV20-1|many|TRBJ2-1|NA
TGCAGTGCTTCGACGGGCCTGAGCTCCTACAATGAGCAGTTCTTC
CSASTGLSSYNEQFF
>TRBV7-8|few|TRBJ2-3|NA
TGTGCCAGCAGCTCGTCCCCCCGGGGGTCCACAGATACGCAGTATTTT
CASSSSPRGSTDTQYF
>TRBV29-1|many|TRBJ2-2|TRBD2
TGCAGCGCCCACGGGGGGAGGGGCACCGGGGAGCTGTTTTTT
CSAHGGRGTGELFF
>TRBV29-1|NA|TRBJ2-3|NA
TGCAGCGTTGATCACCTTGTTTCTAGCACAGATACGCAGTATTTT
CSVDHLVSSTDTQYF
>TRBV5-1|NA|TRBJ1-2|NA
TGCGCCAGCGGCTTCGAAGTACAGGCAAACTATGGCTACACCTTC
CASGFEVQANYGYTF
>TRBV7-9|few|TRBJ2-7|NA
TGTGCCAGCAGTAAGACAGGCTACGAGCAGTACTTC
CASSKTGYEQYF
>TRBV5-1|NA|TRBJ2-7|NA
TGCGCCAGCAGCTTCCAGGGGATTTCCTACGAGCAGTACTTC
CASSFQGISYEQYF
>TRBV28|NA|TRBJ1-3|NA
TGTGCCAGCAGTCTACCCCTGAGCGGCTACTCTGGAAACACCATATATTTT
CASSLPLSGYSGNTIYF
>TRBV20-1|many|TRBJ2-3|TRBD1
TGCAGTGCTACCGGACAGGGAAAATATAGTGCAGATACGCAGTATTTT
CSATGQGKYSADTQYF
>TRBV12-3/TRBV12-4|few|TRBJ1-2|NA
TGTGCCAGCAAGAGGACGGAAAACTATGGCTACACCTTC
CASKRTENYGYTF
>TRBV2|many|TRBJ2-5|NA
TGTGCCAGCAATTACGGAGAGACCCAGTACTTC
CASNYGETQYF
>TRBV6-6|many|TRBJ2-7|TRBD1
TGTGCCAGCAGTAAACAGGGGAATTCCTACGAGCAGTACTTC
CASSKQGNSYEQYF
>TRBV7-9|NA|TRBJ1-3|TRBD1
TGTGCCAGCAGCTCCCCGGCAGGGGGCTCTGGAAACATCATATATTTT
CASSSPAGGSGNIIYF
>TRBV19|NA|TRBJ2-3|NA
TGTGCCAGTAAGGGCAGGGTGAACTCAGATACGCAGTATTTT
CASKGRVNSDTQYF
>TRBV7-8|many|TRBJ1-4|NA
TGTGCCAGCAGCTTTAAACAGGGATTTGAAAAACTGTTTTTT
CASSFKQGFEKLFF
>TRBV14|many|TRBJ2-1|NA
TGTGCCAGCAGCGCGCGGGGCGCATCGGTGAATGAGCAGTTCTTC
CASSARGASVNEQFF
>TRBV2|few|TRBJ2-2|NA
TGTGCCAGCAGTGGAGGGACCAACGGGGAGCTGTTTTTT
CASSGGTNGELFF
>TRBV29-1|many|TRBJ1-1|NA
TGCAGCGTTTTGTTGAACACTGAAGCTTTCTTT
CSVLLNTEAFF
>TRBV5-1|many|TRBJ2-5|TRBD1
TGCGCCAGCAGCTTGGTCCCGGGACAGCAAGAGACCCAGTACTTC
CASSLVPGQQETQYF
>TRBV9|many|TRBJ1-4|NA
TGTGCCAGCAGCCCCCGAGACACGGGGCCTAGGGAAAAACTGTTTTTT
CASSPRDTGPREKLFF
>TRBV6-5|many|TRBJ1-1|NA
TGTGCCAGCAGCCGAGGGAGGGGGACTGAAGCTTTCTTT
CASSRGRGTEAFF
>TRBV19|many|TRBJ1-1|NA
TGTGCCAGTAGTATACCGCACCTGGAGACTGAAGCTTTCTTT
CASSIPHLETEAFF
>TRBV3-1|many|TRBJ1-4|NA
TGTGCCAGCAGCCAGCGCGCAACTAATGAAAAACTGTTTTTT
CASSQRATNEKLFF
>TRBV7-9|many|TRBJ2-1|TRBD2
TGTGCCAGCAGCTTAGGGCGAGCGGGGGAGTTCTACAATGAGCAGTTCTTC
CASSLGRAGEFYNEQFF
>TRBV5-1|NA|TRBJ1-5|TRBD1
TGCGCCAGCAGCCGGACAGGGGGTCAGCCCCAGCATTTT
CASSRTGGQPQHF
>TRBV5-5|many|TRBJ2-2|TRBD1
TGTGCCAGCAGCCCGACAGGGGGTAACACCGGGGAGCTGTTTTTT
CASSPTGGNTGELFF
>TRBV11-2|NA|TRBJ2-1|NA
TGTGGCAGCAGCTTATCAACAGGGGGGGGTGAGCAGTTCTTC
CGSSLSTGGGEQFF
>TRBV28|many|TRBJ2-7|TRBD2
TGTGCCAGCAGTTTACGGCTAGCGGGGGGGTCGTACTTC
CASSLRLAGGSYF
>TRBV12-3/TRBV12-4|many|TRBJ2-3|TRBD2
TGTGCCAGCAGTCCACTAGCGGGGTACACAGATACGCAGTATTTT
CASSPLAGYTDTQYF
>TRBV2|many|TRBJ2-7|TRBD2
TGTGCCAGCCGTCTTCCCGGGACTACTTACGAGCAGTACTTC
CASRLPGTTYEQYF
>TRBV6-6|many|TRBJ2-7|TRBD2
TGTGCCAGCAGTAAGACCGCCGGGACTATGTCCTACGAGCAGTACTTC
CASSKTAGTMSYEQYF
>TRBV2|many|TRBJ2-2|NA
TGTGCCAGCAGGAAGGGCAGGGGGGACACCGGGGAGCTGTTTTTT
CASRKGRGDTGELFF
>TRBV5-1|many|TRBJ1-4|TRBD1
TGCGCCAGCAGCTTGAGCGGACAGGGGCTCGAAAAACTGTTTTTT
CASSLSGQGLEKLFF